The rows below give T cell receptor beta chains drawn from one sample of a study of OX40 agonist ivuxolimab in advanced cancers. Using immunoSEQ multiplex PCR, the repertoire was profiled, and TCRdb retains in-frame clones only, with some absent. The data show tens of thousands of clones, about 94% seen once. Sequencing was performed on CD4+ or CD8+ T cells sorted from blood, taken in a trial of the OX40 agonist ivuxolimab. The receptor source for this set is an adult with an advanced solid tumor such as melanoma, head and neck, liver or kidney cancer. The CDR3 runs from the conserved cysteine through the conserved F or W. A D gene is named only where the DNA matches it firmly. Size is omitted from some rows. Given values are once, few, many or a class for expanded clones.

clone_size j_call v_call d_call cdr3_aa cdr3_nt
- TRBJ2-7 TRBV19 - CASRMGNKQYF TGTGCCAGTAGGATGGGCAACAAGCAGTACTTC
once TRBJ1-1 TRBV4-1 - CASSHGQVNTEAFF TGCGCCAGCAGCCATGGACAAGTGAACACTGAAGCTTTCTTT
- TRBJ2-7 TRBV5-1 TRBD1 CASSSLRQGYEQYF TGCGCCAGCAGCTCGCTCCGACAGGGCTACGAGCAGTACTTC
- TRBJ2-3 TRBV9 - CASSVEGRATDTQYF TGTGCCAGCAGCGTAGAGGGGCGGGCCACAGATACGCAGTATTTT
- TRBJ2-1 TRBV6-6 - CATDESDEQFF TGTGCCACCGACGAATCGGATGAGCAGTTCTTC
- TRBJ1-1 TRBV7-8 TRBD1 CASSFEGANTEAFF TGTGCCAGCAGCTTTGAGGGGGCGAACACTGAAGCTTTCTTT
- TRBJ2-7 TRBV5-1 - CASSLPGLNEQYF TGCGCCAGCAGCTTGCCAGGGCTCAACGAGCAGTACTTC
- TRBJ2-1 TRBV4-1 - CASRSYNEQFF TGCGCCAGCAGATCCTACAATGAGCAGTTCTTC
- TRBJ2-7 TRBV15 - CATIIQADLYEQYF TGTGCCACCATTATTCAGGCAGACCTCTACGAGCAGTACTTC
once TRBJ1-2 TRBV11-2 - CASSPYMGEDYGYTF TGTGCCAGCAGCCCCTACATGGGGGAGGACTATGGCTACACCTTC
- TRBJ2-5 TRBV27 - CASSAGPQKETQYF TGTGCCAGCAGCGCCGGGCCCCAAAAGGAGACCCAGTACTTC
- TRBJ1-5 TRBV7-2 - CASSARRDKVRNQPQHF TGTGCCAGCAGCGCCCGCCGGGACAAGGTCCGCAATCAGCCCCAGCATTTT
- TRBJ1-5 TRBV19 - CASTLPGGGNQPQHF TGTGCCAGTACCCTACCGGGGGGGGGCAATCAGCCCCAGCATTTT
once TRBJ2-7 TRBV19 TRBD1 CASSAGTGVSYEQYF TGTGCCAGTAGTGCGGGGACAGGGGTCTCCTACGAGCAGTACTTC
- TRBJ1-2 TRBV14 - CASSQFSGMEVYGYTF TGTGCCAGCAGCCAATTCAGCGGGATGGAGGTTTATGGCTACACCTTC
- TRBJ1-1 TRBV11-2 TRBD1 CASSRTGAVDTEAFF TGTGCCAGCAGCAGAACAGGGGCAGTCGACACTGAAGCTTTCTTT
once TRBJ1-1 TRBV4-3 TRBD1 CASSQDGPGGNTEAFF TGCGCCAGCAGCCAAGATGGCCCAGGGGGCAACACTGAAGCTTTCTTT
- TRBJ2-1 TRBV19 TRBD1 CASSGQGVNEQFF TGTGCCAGTAGTGGGCAGGGGGTAAATGAGCAGTTCTTC
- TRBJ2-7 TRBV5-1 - CASSLGSITHF TGCGCCAGCAGCTTGGGTAGTATTACGCACTTC
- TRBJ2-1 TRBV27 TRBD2 CASSGLASQVEQFF TGTGCCAGCAGTGGACTAGCGTCGCAGGTCGAGCAGTTCTTC
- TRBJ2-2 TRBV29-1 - CSVEDVRELFF TGCAGCGTTGAAGATGTGAGGGAGCTGTTTTTT
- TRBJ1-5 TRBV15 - CATSRDLVGRADQPQHF TGTGCCACCAGCAGAGATCTCGTGGGCAGGGCTGATCAGCCCCAGCATTTT
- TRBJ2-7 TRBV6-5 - CASSIAGGYEQYF TGTGCCAGCAGTATAGCCGGTGGGTACGAGCAGTACTTC
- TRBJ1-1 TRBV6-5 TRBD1 CASRSGGSTEAFF TGTGCCAGCAGGTCAGGGGGATCAACTGAAGCTTTCTTT
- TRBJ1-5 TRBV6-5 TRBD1 CASADRGDQPQHF TGTGCCAGCGCGGACAGGGGGGATCAGCCCCAGCATTTT
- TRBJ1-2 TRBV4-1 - CASSQEVRSGYTF TGCGCCAGCAGCCAAGAGGTGAGGAGTGGCTACACCTTC
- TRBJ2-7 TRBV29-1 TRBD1 CSVPLGTGYLEQYF TGCAGCGTTCCACTTGGGACAGGGTACCTGGAGCAGTACTTC
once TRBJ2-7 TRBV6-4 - CASSGRQKYEQYF TGTGCCAGCAGTGGTCGACAGAAATACGAGCAGTACTTC
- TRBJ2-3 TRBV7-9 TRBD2 CASSSEGGSSTDTQYF TGTGCCAGCAGCTCCGAGGGAGGGTCTAGCACAGATACGCAGTATTTT
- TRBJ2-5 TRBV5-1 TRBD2 CASSWFERGEKETQYF TGCGCCAGCAGTTGGTTTGAGCGGGGGGAAAAAGAGACCCAGTACTTC
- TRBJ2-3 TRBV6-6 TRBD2 CASSPLGLAATDTQYF TGTGCCAGCAGCCCCCTAGGACTAGCGGCGACAGATACGCAGTATTTT
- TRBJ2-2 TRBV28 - CASSYTGELFF TGTGCCAGCAGTTACACCGGGGAGCTGTTTTTT
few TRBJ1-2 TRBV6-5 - CASSYNSVYGYTF TGTGCCAGCAGTTACAACAGCGTCTATGGCTACACCTTC
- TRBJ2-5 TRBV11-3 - CASSKGSTGGRETQYF TGTGCCAGCAGCAAAGGATCGACAGGTGGAAGGGAGACCCAGTACTTC
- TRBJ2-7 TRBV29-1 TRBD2 CSVEGESEREAFEQYF TGCAGCGTTGAAGGGGAGTCGGAGCGGGAGGCTTTCGAGCAGTACTTC
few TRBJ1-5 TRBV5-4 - CASSTDNGASQHF TGTGCCAGCAGCACCGACAACGGGGCGTCCCAGCATTTT
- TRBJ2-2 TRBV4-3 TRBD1 CASSQDRAGGNTGELFF TGCGCCAGCAGCCAAGATCGGGCAGGGGGTAACACCGGGGAGCTGTTTTTT
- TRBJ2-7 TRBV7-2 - CASSYLRGGNEQYF TGTGCCAGCAGCTACCTCCGTGGGGGCAACGAGCAGTACTTC
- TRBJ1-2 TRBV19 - CASSTLGGAYGYTF TGTGCCAGTAGTACCCTCGGAGGGGCCTATGGCTACACCTTC
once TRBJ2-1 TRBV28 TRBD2 CASTAALAGYNEQFF TGTGCCAGCACCGCAGCCCTAGCGGGGTACAATGAGCAGTTCTTC